This T cell receptor beta chain came from a study of radiation and T cells in renal cell carcinoma. Method: immunoSEQ multiplex PCR; TCRdb's copy keeps in-frame clones and lacks some. Altogether approximately 150,000 clones are present, about 85% being singletons, with the ten largest covering around 4.1%. The germline CDR1 and CDR2 sequences are SNHLY and FYNNEI. The CDR3 is made up of 15 amino acids. V lost 5 bases, J lost 4 bases, and 10 bases stayed unmatched. Study-level points and caveats: In blood, top tumor clones expanded by 2 weeks, shrinking by 4.

Documented time point: baseline pretreatment blood. Treatment in this sample: 15 Gy SBRT to primary tumor, nephrectomy 4 weeks later. Regarding this clone: Its antigen is currently unknown.

The starting material was blood, obtained from a patient whose treatment included radiotherapy and nephrectomy. This chain connects TRBV2 to TRBJ2-7; 8 nucleotides match TRBD1. The sequence derives from a woman in her seventies with renal cell carcinoma. CDR3 nucleotides: TGTGCCAGCAGTTCGGAAGAACAGGGGGTATACGAGCAGTACTTC. Translated, it gives CASSSEEQGVYEQYF.